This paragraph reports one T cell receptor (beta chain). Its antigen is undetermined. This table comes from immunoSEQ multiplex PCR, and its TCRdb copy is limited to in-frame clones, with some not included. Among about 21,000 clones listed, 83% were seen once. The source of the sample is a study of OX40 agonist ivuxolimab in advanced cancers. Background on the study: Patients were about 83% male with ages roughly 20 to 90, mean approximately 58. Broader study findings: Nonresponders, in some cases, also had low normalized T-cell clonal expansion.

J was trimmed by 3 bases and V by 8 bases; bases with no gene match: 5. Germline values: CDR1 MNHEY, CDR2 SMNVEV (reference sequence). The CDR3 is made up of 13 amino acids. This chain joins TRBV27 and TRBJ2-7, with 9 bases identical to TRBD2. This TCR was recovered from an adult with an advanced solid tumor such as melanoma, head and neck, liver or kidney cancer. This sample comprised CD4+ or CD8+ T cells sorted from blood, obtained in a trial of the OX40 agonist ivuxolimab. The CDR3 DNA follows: TGTGCCAGCGGGGGGACTAGCAACTACGAGCAGTACTTC. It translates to CASGGTSNYEQYF.